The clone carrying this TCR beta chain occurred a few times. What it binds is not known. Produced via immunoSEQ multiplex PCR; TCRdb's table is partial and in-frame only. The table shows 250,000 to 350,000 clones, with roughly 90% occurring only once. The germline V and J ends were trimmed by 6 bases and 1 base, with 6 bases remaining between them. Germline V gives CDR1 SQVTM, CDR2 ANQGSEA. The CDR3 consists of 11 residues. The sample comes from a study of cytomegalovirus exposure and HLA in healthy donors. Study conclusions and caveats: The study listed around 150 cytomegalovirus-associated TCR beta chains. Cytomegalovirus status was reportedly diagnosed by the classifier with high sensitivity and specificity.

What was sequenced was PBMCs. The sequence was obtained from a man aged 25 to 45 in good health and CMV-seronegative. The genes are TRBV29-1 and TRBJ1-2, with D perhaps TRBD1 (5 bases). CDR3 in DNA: TGCAGCGTGACAGTTAACTATGGCTACACCTTC. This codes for CSVTVNYGYTF.